This record covers a single T cell receptor (beta chain). This clone was picked up one time. What antigen it recognizes has not been identified. No clone much larger than this one lies a single base away; base qualities are absent. The CDR3 numbers 17 residues from cysteine through phenylalanine. This entry keeps only the CDR3 DNA: 51 bases, framed from base 1. Taken from the germline V gene, the CDR1 and CDR2 loops are KGHSH and LQKENI. Trimmed from V: 4 bases; trimmed from J: 1 base; junction bases lacking a gene match: 11. This sample stems from a study of blood T cell repertoires in COVID-19 (TCRdb year 2020). Describing the broader study: Samples covering the acute and convalescent phases of COVID-19 were provided by collaborators in the United States, Italy and Spain. Where HLA class I and class II types were available, the types were taken from metadata supplied by the sample provider, not from assay-based typing. A de-identified subject ID, COVID-19 status, age in years and sex were almost always included in the sample metadata. The dataset comprised deeply sampled blood TCRbeta repertoires from subjects exposed to, actively infected with, or recovered from COVID-19. The repertoires were released in a freely available public database meant as a resource for research on the immune response to SARS-CoV-2. The material from the prospective study consisted of cDNA or gDNA derived from T cells, B-cell-depleted T cells, or PBMCs. Samples were obtained from the ongoing ImmuneRACE study (first 160 participants) and from over 1,000 subjects provided by 6 global collaborators.

TCRbeta CDR3 regions were amplified from genomic DNA using the immunoSEQ Assay, a bias-controlled multiplex PCR. For the original study's pipeline: The number of nucleated cells in each sample was estimated from the amplification of reference gene primers within the assay. To quantify the absolute abundance of each unique TCRbeta CDR3 rearrangement, sequence reads were collapsed and filtered. For each sample, productive Simpson clonality was calculated as the square root of Simpson's diversity index over productive rearrangements. As stored in TCRdb, this immuneACCESS dataset retains in-frame rearrangements with V and J assigned. A fraction of the clones does not appear; measured against another copy, unresolved V genes explain less than half of the discrepancy, and the remainder lacks a known reason. The D gene and trimming were derived from the DNA, and the V and J assignments and clone size from that table. A total of 190,000 or so clones appear in this sample, 89% of them only once. The ten largest make up roughly 6.7% of the sample.

Each collaborating institution followed its own protocols to collect whole blood in K2EDTA tubes. Collaborator samples were shipped for TCRbeta analysis as frozen whole blood, isolated PBMCs, or DNA extracted from either sample type. Overall study outcomes, separate from this receptor: How much clinical and demographic metadata was included differed by source and by participant, and the metadata was provided uncurated.

The receptor chain draws on TRBV18 and TRBJ1-1, with 8 junctional bases fitting TRBD1. The sequence was collected from a man aged 35 to 55 with acute or convalescent COVID-19. Sequences were obtained from peripheral blood. CDR3 region: CASSLTNPGTGNTEAFF. The sequenced DNA is TGTGCCAGCTCACTAACAAACCCCGGGACAGGGAACACTGAAGCTTTCTTT.